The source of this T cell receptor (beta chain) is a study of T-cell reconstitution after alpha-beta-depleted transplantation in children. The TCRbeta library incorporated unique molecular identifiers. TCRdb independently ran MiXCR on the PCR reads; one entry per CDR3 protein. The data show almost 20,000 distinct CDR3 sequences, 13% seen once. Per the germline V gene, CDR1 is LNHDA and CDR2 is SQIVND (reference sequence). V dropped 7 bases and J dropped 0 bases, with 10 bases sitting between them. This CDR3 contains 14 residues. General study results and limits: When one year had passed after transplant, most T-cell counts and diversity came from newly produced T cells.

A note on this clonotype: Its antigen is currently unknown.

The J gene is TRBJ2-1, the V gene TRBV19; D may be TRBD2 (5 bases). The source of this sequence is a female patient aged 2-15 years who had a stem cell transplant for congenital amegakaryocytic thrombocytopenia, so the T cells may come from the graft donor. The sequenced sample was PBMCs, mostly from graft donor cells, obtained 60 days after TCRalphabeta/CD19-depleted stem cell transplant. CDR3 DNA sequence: TGTGCCAGTAATCCTGGGAGCTCCTACAATGAGCAGTTCTTC. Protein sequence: CASNPGSSYNEQFF. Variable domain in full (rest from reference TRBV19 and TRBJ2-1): DGGITQSPKYLFRKEGQNVTLSCEQNLNHDAMYWYRQDPGQGLRLIYYSQIVNDFQKGDIAEGYSVSREKKESFPLTVTSAQKNPTAFYLCASNPGSSYNEQFFGPGTRLTVL.